This T cell receptor beta chain was documented in a study of blood T cell repertoires in COVID-19. Overall study: The origin of the acute and convalescent COVID-19 samples was the United States, Italy and Spain.

After removal of 7 bases from V and 4 bases from J, the junction contained 4 bases not matched to a gene. Germline CDR1 reads GTSNPN; CDR2 reads SVGIG (reference sequence). The CDR3 has 12 residues. Study processing details: Reference gene primer amplification gave estimated nucleated cell counts. Some clones are missing from TCRdb's copy, which holds only in-frame ones; the method was immunoSEQ multiplex PCR. V and J calls and clone size are given by that table; D and trimming were obtained from the DNA. In the table there are tens of thousands of clones, roughly nine tenths of which are singletons.

The sequence came from a man in his fifties with COVID-19, enrolled during active disease. Sequenced material: peripheral blood. V usage is TRBV30 and J usage is TRBJ2-1; 7 bases are shared with TRBD2. The CDR3 loop reads CASSGAYNEQFF. The DNA of the CDR3 is TGTGCCTCCAGCGGGGCTTACAATGAGCAGTTCTTC.